A single sample gave rise to the 9 T cell receptor beta chains below, sequenced in a study of blood T cell repertoires in COVID-19. Libraries were prepared by immunoSEQ multiplex PCR; TCRdb keeps only in-frame clonotypes and omits some of them. The sample includes about 290,000 clones, about nine tenths of them seen just once. The sequencing sample was made of peripheral blood. The source is a woman aged 30 to 39 with COVID-19, enrolled during active disease.

This chain connects TRBV5-4 to TRBJ2-3; D is uncertain. Germline V CDR1 and CDR2: SGHNT, YYREEE (reference sequence). The V gene lost 6 bases and the J gene lost 0 bases, with 14 bases spanning the gap. The CDR3 length is 15 residues. CDR3 DNA sequence: TGTGCCAGCACAGAAGAGGCTCTAAGCACAGATACGCAGTATTTT. Its protein product is CASTEEALSTDTQYF.

This chain joins TRBV2 and TRBJ1-2; the D is unclear. Germline assignment: CDR1 SNHLY and CDR2 FYNNEI. The V gene lost 7 bases and the J gene lost 4 bases, with 13 bases spanning the gap. The CDR3 has 13 amino acids. CDR3 region: CASMRSPGYGYTF. The CDR3 DNA is TGTGCCAGCATGCGCAGCCCGGGCTATGGCTACACCTTC.

The V call is TRBV6-5, the J call TRBJ2-1; 8 nucleotides agree with TRBD2. The CDR3 runs to 15 residues. Germline V CDR1 and CDR2: MNHEY, SVGAGI. With 8 bases clipped from V and 4 bases from J, the junction kept 10 bases outside the gene matches. CDR3 sequence reads: CASDSRLAPYNEQFF. The CDR3, as DNA: TGTGCCAGCGATAGTAGACTAGCGCCGTACAATGAGCAGTTCTTC.

The chain is built from TRBV7-8 and TRBJ1-3; possibly TRBD1 for D (6 bases). CDR1 SGHVS and CDR2 FQNEAQ come from the germline V gene. Trimming pared 4 bases from V and 8 bases from J, leaving 12 bases between. The CDR3 extends over 13 amino acids. CDR3: CASSSGQRDTIYF. The CDR3 DNA is TGTGCCAGCAGCTCCGGACAGCGCGACACCATATATTTT.

The CDR3 spells CASSFIAGGLVNTGELFF. The CDR3 DNA reads TGTGCCAGCAGCTTTATTGCAGGGGGGTTGGTCAACACCGGGGAGCTGTTTTTT. The chain has TRBV7-2 and TRBJ2-2; TRBD1 might be the D (7 bases). The V and J ends lost 3 bases and 2 bases respectively, with 19 bases between them. This CDR3 is built from 18 residues. Germline CDR1 and CDR2: SGHTA and FQGNSA.

This chain connects TRBV7-9 to TRBJ1-1; TRBD1 agrees at 9 bases. Germline V gene sequence: CDR1 SEHNR, CDR2 FQNEAQ (reference sequence). With V trimmed by 5 bases and J by 4 bases, 17 bases remained unmatched. The CDR3 runs to 18 residues. CDR3 amino acids: CASSPAGTGILPLTEAFF. CDR3 in DNA: TGTGCCAGCAGCCCCGCTGGGACAGGGATACTCCCCCTCACTGAAGCTTTCTTT.

Written as DNA, the CDR3 is TGTGCCAGCAAATCAGGGGTTTGGTCACCCCTCCACTTT. This gives the protein CASKSGVWSPLHF. The chain couples TRBV2 to TRBJ1-6; possible D gene TRBD1, 6 bases. Germline assignment: CDR1 SNHLY and CDR2 FYNNEI. The germline V and J ends were trimmed by 7 bases and 10 bases, with 14 bases remaining between them. The CDR3 covers 13 residues.

The rearrangement joins TRBV15 to TRBJ2-3, with TRBD1 matching 7 bases. This CDR3 spans 16 amino acids. Trimming took 1 base from V and 1 from J; bases not matched to a gene: 5. CDR1 LNHNV and CDR2 YYDKDF come from the germline V gene (reference sequence). In nucleotides, the CDR3 is TGTGCCACCAGCAGAGGGTCGGGGACAGGCACAGATACGCAGTATTTT. This gives the protein CATSRGSGTGTDTQYF. The full variable domain, rest sourced from reference TRBV15 and TRBJ2-3, is DAMVIQNPRYQVTQFGKPVTLSCSQTLNHNVMYWYQQKSSQAPKLLFHYYDKDFNNEADTPDNFQSRRPNTSFCFLDIRSPGLGDTAMYLCATSRGSGTGTDTQYFGPGTRLTVL.

The gene calls are TRBV2 and TRBJ2-7; TRBD1 matches 7 bases. With 5 bases clipped from V and 3 bases from J, the junction kept 10 bases outside the gene matches. The CDR3 is made up of 15 amino acids. The germline CDR1 and CDR2 sequences are SNHLY and FYNNEI. The chain's CDR3 is CASSTLGTGVYEQYF. CDR3 DNA sequence: TGTGCCAGCAGTACCCTCGGCACAGGGGTCTACGAGCAGTACTTC.